The rows below give T cell receptor beta chains drawn from one sample of a study of cytomegalovirus exposure and HLA in healthy donors. Some clones are missing from TCRdb's copy, which holds only in-frame ones; the method was immunoSEQ multiplex PCR. Among over 150,000 clones listed, 65% to 70% were seen once. Sequencing was performed on PBMCs. The source is a young woman in good health and CMV-seropositive. Each CDR3 is given with its conserved first and last residue. A D gene is named only where the DNA matches it firmly. Clone size is given for some rows only: seen once, a few or many times, or a class if the clone is expanded.

size: -; D: -; J: TRBJ1-2; V: TRBV11-1; length: 13; CDR3: CASSLTSAGGYTF; DNA: TGTGCCAGCAGCTTAACATCTGCGGGTGGCTACACCTTC
size: few; D: -; J: TRBJ1-2; V: TRBV4-1; length: 15; CDR3: CASRPSGGDNYGYTF; DNA: TGCGCCAGCAGGCCCAGTGGAGGAGATAACTATGGCTACACCTTC
size: -; D: -; J: TRBJ1-3; V: TRBV18; length: 16; CDR3: CASSREADRSGNTIYF; DNA: TGTGCCAGCTCACGAGAGGCAGACCGCTCTGGAAACACCATATATTTT
size: few; D: -; J: TRBJ2-7; V: TRBV7-2; length: 14; CDR3: CASTQGVPSYEQYF; DNA: TGTGCCAGCACTCAAGGGGTCCCCTCCTACGAGCAGTACTTC
size: -; D: -; J: TRBJ2-3; V: TRBV4-3; length: 15; CDR3: CASSQSGLGPDTQYF; DNA: TGCGCCAGCAGCCAATCAGGGTTAGGCCCAGATACGCAGTATTTT
size: -; D: TRBD2; J: TRBJ2-7; V: TRBV9; length: 13; CDR3: CASSSGGYYEQYF; DNA: TGTGCCAGCAGCTCGGGGGGATACTACGAGCAGTACTTC
size: few; D: -; J: TRBJ1-1; V: TRBV6-1; length: 12; CDR3: CASRGGGTEAFF; DNA: TGTGCCAGCAGAGGGGGAGGGACTGAAGCTTTCTTT
size: -; D: TRBD2; J: TRBJ2-7; V: TRBV19; length: 14; CDR3: CASRNLAGPYEQYF; DNA: TGTGCCAGTAGAAATCTAGCGGGACCCTACGAGCAGTACTTC
size: -; D: -; J: TRBJ1-6; V: TRBV5-6; length: 15; CDR3: CASSLRGLLNSPLHF; DNA: TGTGCCAGCAGCTTAAGGGGACTCCTTAATTCACCCCTCCACTTT
size: -; D: -; J: TRBJ1-3; V: TRBV30; length: 15; CDR3: CAWTYTAFHGNTIYF; DNA: TGTGCCTGGACTTACACCGCCTTCCATGGAAACACCATATATTTT
size: few; D: -; J: TRBJ2-7; V: TRBV6-1; length: 14; CDR3: CASSGTGYIYEQYF; DNA: TGTGCCAGCAGCGGAACAGGTTACATCTACGAGCAGTACTTC
size: -; D: TRBD1; J: TRBJ1-5; V: TRBV27; length: 16; CDR3: CASSLSYKGANQPQHF; DNA: TGTGCCAGCAGTTTATCGTACAAGGGGGCTAATCAGCCCCAGCATTTT
size: -; D: -; J: TRBJ1-2; V: TRBV7-9; length: 14; CDR3: CASSLGGINYGYTF; DNA: TGTGCCAGCAGCTTAGGCGGGATTAACTATGGCTACACCTTC
size: -; D: TRBD1; J: TRBJ1-2; V: TRBV30; length: 13; CDR3: CAWNPGQIYGYTF; DNA: TGTGCCTGGAACCCGGGACAGATCTATGGCTACACCTTC
size: -; D: -; J: TRBJ1-3; V: TRBV6-1; length: 17; CDR3: CASSESSLLLSGNTIYF; DNA: TGTGCCAGCAGTGAATCTTCGTTGTTACTCTCTGGAAACACCATATATTTT
size: -; D: TRBD1; J: TRBJ1-1; V: TRBV4-1; length: 16; CDR3: CASSQDPGTGGTEAFF; DNA: TGCGCCAGCAGCCAAGATCCCGGGACAGGGGGCACTGAAGCTTTCTTT
size: few; D: -; J: TRBJ2-3; V: TRBV30; length: 15; CDR3: CAWRRGFGDTDTQYF; DNA: TGTGCCTGGAGAAGGGGGTTTGGGGACACAGATACGCAGTATTTT
size: -; D: -; J: TRBJ2-1; V: TRBV7-6; length: 17; CDR3: CASSLSPLAPTGDEQFF; DNA: TGTGCCAGCAGCTTATCCCCTCTAGCGCCAACCGGAGATGAGCAGTTCTTC
size: -; D: -; J: TRBJ1-2; V: TRBV7-3; length: 13; CDR3: CASSLTERQSYTF; DNA: TGTGCCAGCAGCCTCACCGAAAGACAGAGCTACACCTTC
size: -; D: TRBD1; J: TRBJ2-7; V: TRBV5-1; length: 15; CDR3: CASRREGTGLYEQYF; DNA: TGCGCCAGCAGGAGGGAGGGGACAGGGCTTTACGAGCAGTACTTC
size: -; D: -; J: TRBJ1-1; V: TRBV30; length: 13; CDR3: CAWSIHPNTEAFF; DNA: TGTGCCTGGAGTATTCATCCGAACACTGAAGCTTTCTTT
size: -; D: -; J: TRBJ1-1; V: TRBV5-1; length: 14; CDR3: CASSLGGEGTEAFF; DNA: TGCGCCAGCAGCTTGGGAGGGGAGGGCACTGAAGCTTTCTTT
size: -; D: -; J: TRBJ2-5; V: TRBV4-1; length: 15; CDR3: CASSPPDSARETQYF; DNA: TGCGCCAGCAGCCCCCCGGACTCCGCGCGAGAGACCCAGTACTTC
size: once; D: -; J: TRBJ2-1; V: TRBV11-3; length: 18; CDR3: CASSLDQSGSSSYNEQFF; DNA: TGTGCCAGCAGCTTAGATCAATCAGGCTCGAGCTCCTACAATGAGCAGTTCTTC
size: -; D: TRBD1; J: TRBJ1-1; V: TRBV4-1; length: 18; CDR3: CASSQEFRTGGWDTEAFF; DNA: TGCGCCAGCAGCCAGGAATTTCGGACAGGGGGCTGGGACACTGAAGCTTTCTTT
size: few; D: -; J: TRBJ1-1; V: TRBV5-6; length: 14; CDR3: CASSLVLGAGEAFF; DNA: TGTGCCAGCAGCTTGGTCTTGGGGGCCGGGGAAGCTTTCTTT
size: -; D: TRBD2; J: TRBJ2-3; V: TRBV6-6; length: 11; CDR3: CASSGTTTQYF; DNA: TGTGCCAGCAGCGGGACTACGACGCAGTATTTT
size: -; D: -; J: TRBJ1-6; V: TRBV6-4; length: 14; CDR3: CASSVRVWNSPLHF; DNA: TGTGCCAGCAGTGTGCGGGTGTGGAATTCACCCCTCCACTTT